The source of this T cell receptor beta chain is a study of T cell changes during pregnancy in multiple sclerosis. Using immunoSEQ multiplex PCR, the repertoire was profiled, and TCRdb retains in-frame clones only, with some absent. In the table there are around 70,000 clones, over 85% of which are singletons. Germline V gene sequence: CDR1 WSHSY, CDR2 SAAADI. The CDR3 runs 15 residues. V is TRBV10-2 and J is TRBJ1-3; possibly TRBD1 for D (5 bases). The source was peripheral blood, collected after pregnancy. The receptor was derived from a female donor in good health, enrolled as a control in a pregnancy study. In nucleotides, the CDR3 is TGCGCTACAAAGGGAACAGGTGTCTCTGGAAACACCATATATTTT. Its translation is CATKGTGVSGNTIYF.